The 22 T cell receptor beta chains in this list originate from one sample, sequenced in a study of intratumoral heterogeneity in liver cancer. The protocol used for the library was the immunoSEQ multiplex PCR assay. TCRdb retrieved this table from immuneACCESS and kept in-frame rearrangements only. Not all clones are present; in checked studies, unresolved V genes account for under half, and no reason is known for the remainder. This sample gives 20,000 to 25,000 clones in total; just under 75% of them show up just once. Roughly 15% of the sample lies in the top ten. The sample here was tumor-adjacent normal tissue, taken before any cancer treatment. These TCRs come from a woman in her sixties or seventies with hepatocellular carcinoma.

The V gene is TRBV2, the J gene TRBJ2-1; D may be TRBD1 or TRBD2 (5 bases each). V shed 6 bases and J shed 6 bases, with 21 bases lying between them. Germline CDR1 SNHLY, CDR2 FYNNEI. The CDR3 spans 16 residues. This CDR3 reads CASRDTGAGSGNEQFF. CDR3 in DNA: TGTGCCAGCAGGGATACCGGGGCTGGTTCGGGCAATGAGCAGTTCTTC.

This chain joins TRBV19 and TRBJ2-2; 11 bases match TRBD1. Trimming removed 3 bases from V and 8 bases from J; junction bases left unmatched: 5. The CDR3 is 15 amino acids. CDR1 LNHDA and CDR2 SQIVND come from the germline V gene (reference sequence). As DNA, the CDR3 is TGTGCCAGTAGTATCGGACAGGGGGCGAAAGGGGAGCTGTTTTTT. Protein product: CASSIGQGAKGELFF.

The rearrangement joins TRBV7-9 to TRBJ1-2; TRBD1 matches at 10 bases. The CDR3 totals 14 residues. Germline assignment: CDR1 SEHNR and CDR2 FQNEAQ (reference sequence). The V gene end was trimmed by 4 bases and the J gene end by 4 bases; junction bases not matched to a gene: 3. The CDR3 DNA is TGTGCCAGCAGCTGGGACAGGGGCTTCTATGGCTACACCTTC. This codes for CASSWDRGFYGYTF. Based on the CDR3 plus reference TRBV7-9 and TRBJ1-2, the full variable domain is DTGVSQNPRHKITKRGQNVTFRCDPISEHNRLYWYRQTLGQGPEFLTYFQNEAQLEKSRLLSDRFSAERPKGSFSTLEIQRTEQGDSAMYLCASSWDRGFYGYTFGSGTRLTVV.

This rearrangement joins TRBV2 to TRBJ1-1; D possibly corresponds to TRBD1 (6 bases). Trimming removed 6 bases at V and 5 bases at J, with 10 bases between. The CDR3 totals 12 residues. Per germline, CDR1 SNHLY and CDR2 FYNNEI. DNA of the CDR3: TGTGCCAGCAGCGTCAGGGGTACTGAAGCTTTCTTT. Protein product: CASSVRGTEAFF.

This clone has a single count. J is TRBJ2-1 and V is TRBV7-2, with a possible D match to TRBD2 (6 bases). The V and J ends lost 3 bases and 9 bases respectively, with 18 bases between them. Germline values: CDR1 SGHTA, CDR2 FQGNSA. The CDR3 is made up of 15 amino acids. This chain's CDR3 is CASSFNKGGVGEQFF. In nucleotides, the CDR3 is TGTGCCAGCAGCTTTAATAAGGGCGGGGTGGGTGAGCAGTTCTTC.

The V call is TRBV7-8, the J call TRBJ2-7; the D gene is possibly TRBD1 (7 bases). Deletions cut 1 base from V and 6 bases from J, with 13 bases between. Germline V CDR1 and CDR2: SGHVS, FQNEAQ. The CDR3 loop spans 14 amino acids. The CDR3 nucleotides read TGTGCCAGCAGCTTAGGTCAGGGGGGACGCGAGCAGTACTTC. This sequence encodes CASSLGQGGREQYF.

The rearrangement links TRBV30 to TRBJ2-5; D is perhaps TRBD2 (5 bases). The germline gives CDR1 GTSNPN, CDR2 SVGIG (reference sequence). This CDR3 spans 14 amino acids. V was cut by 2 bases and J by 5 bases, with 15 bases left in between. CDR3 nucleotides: TGTGCCTGGAGTCCCGAGGGATATTGGGAGACCCAGTACTTC. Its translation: CAWSPEGYWETQYF.

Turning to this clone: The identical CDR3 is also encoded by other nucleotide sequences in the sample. CDR3 sequence: CASSISVYGYTF. The CDR3 region has the DNA TGTGCCAGTAGTATTTCCGTCTATGGCTACACCTTC. V gene TRBV19 combines with J gene TRBJ1-2; D unresolved. Trimming cost V 3 bases and J 4 bases, with 6 bases left between them. The germline gives CDR1 LNHDA, CDR2 SQIVND (reference sequence). This CDR3 comprises 12 residues.

The CDR3 sequence is CASSLFRGYGELFF. CDR3 bases: TGTGCCAGCAGCTTATTTCGCGGTTACGGGGAGCTGTTTTTT. The chain couples TRBV7-3 to TRBJ2-2, with D unresolved. From germline, CDR1 is SGHTA and CDR2 FQGTGA. The CDR3 covers 14 residues. Trimming shortened V by 2 bases and J by 7 bases, and 11 bases separated the two germline ends.

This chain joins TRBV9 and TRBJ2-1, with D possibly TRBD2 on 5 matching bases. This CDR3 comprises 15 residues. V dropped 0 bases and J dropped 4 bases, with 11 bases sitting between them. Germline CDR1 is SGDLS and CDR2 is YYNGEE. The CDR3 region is CASSVAGSVYNEQFF. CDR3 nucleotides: TGTGCCAGCAGCGTAGCGGGTAGCGTGTACAATGAGCAGTTCTTC.

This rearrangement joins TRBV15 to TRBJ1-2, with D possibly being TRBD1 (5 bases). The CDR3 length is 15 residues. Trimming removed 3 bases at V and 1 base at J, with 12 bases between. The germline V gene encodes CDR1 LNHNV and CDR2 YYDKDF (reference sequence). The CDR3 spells CATSSRENNNYGYTF. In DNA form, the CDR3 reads TGTGCCACCAGCAGCAGGGAAAACAATAACTATGGCTACACCTTC. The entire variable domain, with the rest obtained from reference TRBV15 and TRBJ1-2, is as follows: DAMVIQNPRYQVTQFGKPVTLSCSQTLNHNVMYWYQQKSSQAPKLLFHYYDKDFNNEADTPDNFQSRRPNTSFCFLDIRSPGLGDTAMYLCATSSRENNNYGYTFGSGTRLTVV.

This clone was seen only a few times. The CDR3 loop is CASSPEDTGELFF. CDR3 DNA sequence: TGTGCCAGCTCACCAGAAGACACCGGGGAGCTGTTTTTT. This chain links TRBV18 with TRBJ2-2, with D unresolved. The V and J ends lost 2 bases and 3 bases respectively, with 4 bases between them. This CDR3 has 13 residues. Germline V gives CDR1 KGHSH, CDR2 LQKENI.

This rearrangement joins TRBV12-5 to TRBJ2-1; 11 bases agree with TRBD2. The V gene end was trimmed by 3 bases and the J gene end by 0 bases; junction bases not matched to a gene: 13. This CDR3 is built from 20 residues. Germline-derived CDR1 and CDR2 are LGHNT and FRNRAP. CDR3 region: CASGFSGTSGLQLSYNEQFF. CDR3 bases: TGTGCTAGTGGTTTTTCCGGGACTAGCGGTTTACAACTCTCCTACAATGAGCAGTTCTTC. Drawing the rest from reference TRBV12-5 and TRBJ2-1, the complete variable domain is DARVTQTPRHKVTEMGQEVTMRCQPILGHNTVFWYRQTMMQGLELLAYFRNRAPLDDSGMPKDRFSAEMPDATLATLKIQPSEPRDSAVYFCASGFSGTSGLQLSYNEQFFGPGTRLTVL.

CDR3 sequence: CASSLLNRGETQYF. The CDR3 DNA reads as TGTGCCAGCAGTTTATTGAACCGCGGAGAGACCCAGTACTTC. The V gene is TRBV28, the J gene TRBJ2-5; D is uncertain. Per germline, CDR1 MDHEN and CDR2 SYDVKM. This CDR3 is 14 amino acids long. V lost 1 base and J lost 4, with 10 bases in between.

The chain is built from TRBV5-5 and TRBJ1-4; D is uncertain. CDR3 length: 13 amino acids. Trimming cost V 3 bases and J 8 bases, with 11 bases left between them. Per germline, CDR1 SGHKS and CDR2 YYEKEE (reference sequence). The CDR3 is CASSSLAEEKLFF. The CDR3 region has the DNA TGTGCCAGCAGCTCCCTAGCGGAAGAAAAACTGTTTTTT.

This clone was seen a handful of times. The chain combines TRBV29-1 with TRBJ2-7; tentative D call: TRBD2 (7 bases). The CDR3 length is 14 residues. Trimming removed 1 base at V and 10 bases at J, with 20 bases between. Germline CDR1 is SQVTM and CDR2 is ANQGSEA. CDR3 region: CSVEVGVKGGPQYF. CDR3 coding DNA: TGCAGCGTTGAAGTAGGGGTAAAGGGGGGGCCACAGTACTTC.

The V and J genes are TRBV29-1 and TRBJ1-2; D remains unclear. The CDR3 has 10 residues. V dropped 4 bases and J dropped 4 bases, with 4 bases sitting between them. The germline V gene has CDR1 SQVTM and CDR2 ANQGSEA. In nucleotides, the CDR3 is TGCAGCGTTGTTAGCTATGGCTACACCTTC. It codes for CSVVSYGYTF.

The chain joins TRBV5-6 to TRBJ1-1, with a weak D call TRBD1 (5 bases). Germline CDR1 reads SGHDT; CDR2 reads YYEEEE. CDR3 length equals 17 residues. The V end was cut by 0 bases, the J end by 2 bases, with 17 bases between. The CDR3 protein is CASSLEGVTFLNTEAFF. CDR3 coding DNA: TGTGCCAGCAGCTTGGAAGGGGTTACCTTTCTAAACACTGAAGCTTTCTTT.

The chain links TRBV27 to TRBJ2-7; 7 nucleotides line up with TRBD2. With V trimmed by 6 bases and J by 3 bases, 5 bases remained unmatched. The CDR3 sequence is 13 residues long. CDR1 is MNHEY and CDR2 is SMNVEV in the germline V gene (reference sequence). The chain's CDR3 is CASSPLADYEQYF. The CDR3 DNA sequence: TGTGCCAGCAGCCCCCTAGCGGACTACGAGCAGTACTTC.

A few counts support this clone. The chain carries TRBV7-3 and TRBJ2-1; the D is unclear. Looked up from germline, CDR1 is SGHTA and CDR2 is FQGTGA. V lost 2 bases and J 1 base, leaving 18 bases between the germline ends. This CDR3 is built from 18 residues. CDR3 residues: CASSLWGPPRLSYNEQFF. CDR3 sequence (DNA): TGTGCCAGCAGCTTATGGGGTCCTCCCCGTCTGTCCTACAATGAGCAGTTCTTC.

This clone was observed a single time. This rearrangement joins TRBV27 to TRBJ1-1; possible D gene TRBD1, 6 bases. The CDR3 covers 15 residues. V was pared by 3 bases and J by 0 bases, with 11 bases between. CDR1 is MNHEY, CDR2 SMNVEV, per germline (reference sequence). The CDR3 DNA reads TGTGCCAGCAGTTTTACAGGGATTATGAACACTGAAGCTTTCTTT. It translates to CASSFTGIMNTEAFF.

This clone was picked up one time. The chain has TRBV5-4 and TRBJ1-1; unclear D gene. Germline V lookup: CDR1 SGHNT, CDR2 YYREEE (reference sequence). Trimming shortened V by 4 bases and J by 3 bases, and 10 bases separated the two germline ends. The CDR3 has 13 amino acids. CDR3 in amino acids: CASSRVGDTEAFF. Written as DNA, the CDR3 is TGTGCCAGCAGCCGCGTGGGAGACACTGAAGCTTTCTTT.